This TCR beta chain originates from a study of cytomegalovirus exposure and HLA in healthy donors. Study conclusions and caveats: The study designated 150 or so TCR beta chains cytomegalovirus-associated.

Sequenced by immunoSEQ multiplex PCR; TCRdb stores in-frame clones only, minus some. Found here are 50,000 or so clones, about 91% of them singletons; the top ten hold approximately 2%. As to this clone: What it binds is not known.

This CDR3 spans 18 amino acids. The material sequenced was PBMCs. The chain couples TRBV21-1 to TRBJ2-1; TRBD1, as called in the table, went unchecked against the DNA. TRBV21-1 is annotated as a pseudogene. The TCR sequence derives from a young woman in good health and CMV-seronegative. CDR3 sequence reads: CASSKGGAATWSYNEQFF. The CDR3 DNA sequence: TGTGCCAGCAGCAAAGGTGGGGCGGCCACTTGGTCCTACAATGAGCAGTTCTTC.